The clone carrying this TCR beta chain was observed a few times. The antigen remains unidentified. Looked up from germline, CDR1 is MNHNY and CDR2 is SVGAGI (reference sequence). The V gene lost 10 bases and the J gene lost 4 bases, with 16 bases spanning the gap. This CDR3 region has 14 residues. This sample stems from a study of cytomegalovirus exposure and HLA in healthy donors. Study-level background: Inside one of the first data releases sat around 85 million unique TCRs taken from HLA-typed donors. Overall study findings and caveats: 150 or so TCR beta chains were listed as cytomegalovirus-associated. Researchers reportedly found TCR beta sequences accurately predicted most subjects' HLA-A and HLA-B alleles.

The PCR ran on 60 Vbeta and 13 Jbeta primers. Assay: immunoSEQ multiplex PCR; the TCRdb copy retains only in-frame clones and omits some. The table includes around 150,000 clones, approximately 60% detected once. What was sequenced was PBMCs. The chain couples TRBV6-6 to TRBJ2-2; weak D call: TRBD2 (5 bases). The receptor's source is a woman between 55 and 75 years old in good health and CMV-seropositive. The CDR3 DNA is TGTGCCATCCCCCAAGGGCGGGTCACCGGGGAGCTGTTTTTT. Protein product: CAIPQGRVTGELFF.